One and the same sample provided the 18 T cell receptor beta chains below, sequenced in a study of shared T cell receptors in the human thymus. The protocol was immunoSEQ multiplex PCR, while the TCRdb copy is restricted to in-frame clones and leaves out a portion. Here the sample spans around 730,000 clones, roughly 88% being singletons. These sequences were also reported in another study, on human thymus T cells.

Sequenced sample: thymocytes. These TCRs come from a girl in the first two years of life with a congenital heart defect.

The chain uses TRBV7-6 and TRBJ1-1; no firm D call. CDR3 size: 14 residues. The germline gives CDR1 SGHVS, CDR2 FNYEAQ. V lost 3 bases and J lost 0, with 8 bases in between. CDR3 in amino acids: CASSLKHLNTEAFF. CDR3 in DNA: TGTGCCAGCAGCTTGAAGCACCTGAACACTGAAGCTTTCTTT.

The chain combines TRBV6-5 with TRBJ2-4, with a tentative D call TRBD2 (5 bases). CDR3 length equals 15 residues. Trimming took 2 bases from V and 0 from J, leaving 8 bases between them. Germline CDR1 is MNHEY and CDR2 is SVGAGI. CDR3 sequence (DNA): TGTGCCAGCAGTTACCCCGGGGTAGCCAAAAACATTCAGTACTTC. This translates into CASSYPGVAKNIQYF.

V gene TRBV7-2 combines with J gene TRBJ2-1, with 7 positions matching TRBD1. V gave up 4 bases and J gave up 3 bases; unmatched junction bases: 6. Germline V gene lookup returns CDR1 SGHTA and CDR2 FQGNSA. CDR3 length equals 15 residues. DNA for the CDR3: TGTGCCAGCAGCTCCCGGGACAGCTTCTACAATGAGCAGTTCTTC. This encodes CASSSRDSFYNEQFF.

The chain joins TRBV6-5 to TRBJ1-2; no clear D. V lost 6 bases to trimming and J lost 4 bases, with 6 bases between them. This CDR3 has 11 amino acids. CDR1 and CDR2 (germline): MNHEY, SVGAGI. The CDR3 spells CASSSRYGYTF. CDR3 bases: TGTGCCAGCAGCAGTCGCTATGGCTACACCTTC.

J is TRBJ2-7 and V is TRBV5-1; no definite D call. The CDR3 is 13 amino acids. The germline V gene encodes CDR1 SGHRS and CDR2 YFSETQ. With 1 base removed from V and 3 bases from J, the gap between germline ends came to 8 bases. CDR3 residues: CASSLIPIYEQYF. For the CDR3, the DNA is TGCGCCAGCAGCTTGATCCCCATCTACGAGCAGTACTTC.

The chain uses TRBV15 and TRBJ1-5; D remains unclear. The ends were cut back, 5 bases at V and 4 bases at J, with 21 bases in the middle. Germline lookup yields CDR1 LNHNV and CDR2 YYDKDF (reference sequence). The CDR3 runs 17 residues. CDR3 in amino acids: CATSPRHTAERNQPQHF. CDR3 nucleotide sequence: TGTGCCACCAGCCCACGCCACACCGCGGAGAGGAATCAGCCCCAGCATTTT.

This clone appeared a single time. This chain joins TRBV5-4 and TRBJ1-1, with D perhaps matching TRBD1 (6 bases). CDR3 length: 15 amino acids. Germline assignment: CDR1 SGHNT and CDR2 YYREEE (reference sequence). Between the trimmed V and J ends, which lost 2 bases and 1 base, there was a span of 12 bases. CDR3 DNA sequence: TGTGCCAGCAGCTTTCGTACAGGGCCGAACACTGAAGCTTTCTTT. Translated: CASSFRTGPNTEAFF.

In the case of this clone: This sample includes further DNA sequences coding for the same CDR3. CDR3 DNA sequence: TGTGCCAGCAGTGGTCGGGGGGGCAGTTACGAGCAGTACTTC. It translates to CASSGRGGSYEQYF. The chain carries TRBV6-1 and TRBJ2-7; 8 nucleotides match TRBD2. Germline lookup yields CDR1 MNHNS and CDR2 SASEGT. This CDR3 is 14 amino acids long. With V trimmed by 4 bases and J by 4 bases, 6 bases remained unmatched.

Only a few counts were recorded for this clone. This chain links TRBV7-9 with TRBJ1-1; 8 nucleotides agree with TRBD1. V lost 5 bases to trimming and J lost 8 bases; unmatched junction nucleotides: 4. This CDR3 contains 12 residues. CDR1 is SEHNR and CDR2 is FQNEAQ in the germline V gene (reference sequence). CDR3 amino acids: CASSARTGEAFF. As DNA, the CDR3 is TGTGCCAGCAGCGCACGGACAGGGGAAGCTTTCTTT.

In this sample, this clone turned up a few times. The CDR3 DNA reads TGTGCCAGCAGCTTAGTAGGCGGGACCCCCGGGAACACTGAAGCTTTCTTT. This gives the protein CASSLVGGTPGNTEAFF. This chain connects TRBV7-9 to TRBJ1-1; a possible D gene is TRBD1 (5 bases). The CDR3 has 17 amino acids. V was cut by 1 base and J by 1 base, with 16 bases left in between. Germline V gene sequence: CDR1 SEHNR, CDR2 FQNEAQ (reference sequence). The whole variable domain, filled in from reference TRBV7-9 and TRBJ1-1, reads DTGVSQNPRHKITKRGQNVTFRCDPISEHNRLYWYRQTLGQGPEFLTYFQNEAQLEKSRLLSDRFSAERPKGSFSTLEIQRTEQGDSAMYLCASSLVGGTPGNTEAFFGQGTRLTVV.

This clone has only a few counts. J is TRBJ2-7 and V is TRBV13; D is uncertain. V lost 3 bases and J 5 bases, leaving 5 bases between the germline ends. Per germline, CDR1 PRHDT and CDR2 FYEKMQ (reference sequence). CDR3 length: 11 residues. The CDR3 nucleotides are TGTGCCAGCAGCTTCCTCCACGAGCAGTACTTC. Translated, it gives CASSFLHEQYF. Drawing the rest from reference TRBV13 and TRBJ2-7, the complete variable domain is AAGVIQSPRHLIKEKRETATLKCYPIPRHDTVYWYQQGPGQDPQFLISFYEKMQSDKGSIPDRFSAQQFSDYHSELNMSSLELGDSALYFCASSFLHEQYFGPGTRLTVT.

The chain recombines TRBV11-2 with TRBJ1-4; no reliable D call. The length of the CDR3 is 15 residues. The V end was cut by 3 bases, the J end by 3 bases, with 11 bases between. Germline V gene lookup returns CDR1 SGHAT and CDR2 FQNNGV. The CDR3 is CASSFSTASNEKLFF. CDR3 nucleotides: TGTGCCAGCAGCTTTTCCACAGCCTCTAATGAAAAACTGTTTTTT. Variable domain in full (rest from reference TRBV11-2 and TRBJ1-4): EAGVAQSPRYKIIEKRQSVAFWCNPISGHATLYWYQQILGQGPKLLIQFQNNGVVDDSQLPKDRFSAERLKGVDSTLKIQPAKLEDSAVYLCASSFSTASNEKLFFGSGTQLSVL.

The chain combines TRBV7-9 with TRBJ1-1, with a tentative D call TRBD1 (6 bases). Trimming left V 4 bases short and J 1 base short, with 19 bases between. Germline loops: CDR1 SEHNR, CDR2 FQNEAQ (reference sequence). This CDR3 is built from 17 residues. The CDR3 nucleotides are TGTGCCAGCAGCTCTCCCATGGGGGACATGGCGAACACTGAAGCTTTCTTT. Amino acids: CASSSPMGDMANTEAFF.

This clone appeared once. The V call is TRBV11-1, the J call TRBJ2-5; tentative D call: TRBD2 (5 bases). Germline CDR1 SGHAT, CDR2 FQDESV (reference sequence). The CDR3 sequence is 12 residues long. The germline V and J ends were trimmed by 6 bases and 5 bases, with 10 bases remaining between them. This CDR3 reads CASSLEEETQYF. The CDR3 DNA follows: TGTGCCAGCAGTTTGGAGGAGGAGACCCAGTACTTC.

In this sample, this clone turned up once. The chain recombines TRBV20-1 with TRBJ2-5, with D possibly matching TRBD2 (5 bases). V gave up 4 bases and J gave up 5 bases, with 5 bases separating them. In germline, CDR1 is DFQATT, CDR2 SNEGSKA (reference sequence). The CDR3 contains 10 residues. This CDR3 is CSATGETQYF. In DNA form, the CDR3 reads TGCAGTGCTACGGGGGAGACCCAGTACTTC.

The chain recombines TRBV7-9 with TRBJ2-5; 9 bases are a match to TRBD2. Germline CDR1 and CDR2: SEHNR and FQNEAQ (reference sequence). V lost 3 bases to trimming and J lost 0 bases; unmatched junction nucleotides: 11. The CDR3 sequence is 18 residues long. The CDR3 region has the DNA TGTGCCAGCAGCTTGGATTGTCTAGCGGGGACCCACCAAGAGACCCAGTACTTC. Translation: CASSLDCLAGTHQETQYF. Variable domain in full (rest from reference TRBV7-9 and TRBJ2-5): DTGVSQNPRHKITKRGQNVTFRCDPISEHNRLYWYRQTLGQGPEFLTYFQNEAQLEKSRLLSDRFSAERPKGSFSTLEIQRTEQGDSAMYLCASSLDCLAGTHQETQYFGPGTRLLVL.

The J gene is TRBJ2-5, the V gene TRBV11-2; the D gene is possibly TRBD1 (5 bases). The CDR3 loop spans 14 amino acids. Trimming shortened V by 5 bases and J by 3 bases, and 13 bases separated the two germline ends. CDR1 and CDR2 from the germline V gene are SGHAT and FQNNGV. The CDR3 DNA is TGTGCCAGCAGCCCTGGGGCAGTTGAAGAGACCCAGTACTTC. Protein product: CASSPGAVEETQYF.

The sample holds one count of this clone. The J gene is TRBJ2-3, the V gene TRBV6-6; 10 bases line up with TRBD2. The J segment lost 3 bases and the V segment lost 6 bases, leaving 3 bases of the junction unmatched. This CDR3 comprises 14 residues. Germline lookup yields CDR1 MNHNY and CDR2 SVGAGI (reference sequence). The DNA of the CDR3 is TGTGCCAGCAGAGCGGGGGGGCGAACAGATACGCAGTATTTT. It specifies CASRAGGRTDTQYF.